Listed below are T cell receptor beta chains from one sample, sequenced in a study of cytomegalovirus exposure and HLA in healthy donors. Method: immunoSEQ multiplex PCR; TCRdb's copy keeps in-frame clones and lacks some. The profile shows 150,000 to 200,000 clones, around 78% of them singletons. Sequencing input: PBMCs. These TCRs come from a woman between 40 and 50 years old in good health and CMV-seronegative. Both conserved end residues are part of each CDR3. Fields, in order: V gene, J gene, clone size, CDR3 length, D gene, CDR3 DNA, CDR3 protein. The D gene is left open where the match is weak. Size values are once, few and many counts, or a class for expanded clones, and some rows have none.

v_call: TRBV2; j_call: TRBJ1-1; clone_size: few; cdr3_length: 14; d_call: .; cdr3_nt: TGTGCCAGCAGTGAAGAAGGGACTGGGACTGAAGCTTTCTTT; cdr3_aa: CASSEEGTGTEAFF
v_call: TRBV7-8; j_call: TRBJ1-2; clone_size: .; cdr3_length: 16; d_call: TRBD1; cdr3_nt: TGTGCCAGCAGCTTACTGGGGACAGGGTCCTCGGGGGGCTACACCTTC; cdr3_aa: CASSLLGTGSSGGYTF
v_call: TRBV5-1; j_call: TRBJ2-1; clone_size: .; cdr3_length: 14; d_call: .; cdr3_nt: TGCGCCAGCAGCTTGGGCGGGATGGACAATGAGCAGTTCTTC; cdr3_aa: CASSLGGMDNEQFF
v_call: TRBV19; j_call: TRBJ1-1; clone_size: few; cdr3_length: 13; d_call: .; cdr3_nt: TGTGCCAGTAGTATGTACAGGGAAACTGAAGCTTTCTTT; cdr3_aa: CASSMYRETEAFF
v_call: TRBV4-1; j_call: TRBJ2-6; clone_size: .; cdr3_length: 18; d_call: .; cdr3_nt: TGCGCCAGCAGCCAAGATGGAATAGCGGTCTCTGGGGCCAACGTCCTGACTTTC; cdr3_aa: CASSQDGIAVSGANVLTF
v_call: TRBV5-1; j_call: TRBJ2-7; clone_size: few; cdr3_length: 15; d_call: TRBD1; cdr3_nt: TGCGCCAGCAGCTTCACCGGGACAGGGGGCGACGAGCAGTACTTC; cdr3_aa: CASSFTGTGGDEQYF
v_call: TRBV6-6; j_call: TRBJ2-3; clone_size: .; cdr3_length: 15; d_call: TRBD1; cdr3_nt: TGTGCCAGCAGTTACCGGGACAGAAGCACAGATACGCAGTATTTT; cdr3_aa: CASSYRDRSTDTQYF
v_call: TRBV29-1; j_call: TRBJ1-2; clone_size: .; cdr3_length: 12; d_call: TRBD1; cdr3_nt: TGCAGCGCCCGACAGGGTGCCTATGGCTACACCTTC; cdr3_aa: CSARQGAYGYTF
v_call: TRBV30; j_call: TRBJ2-6; clone_size: few; cdr3_length: 16; d_call: .; cdr3_nt: TGTGCCTGGAGCCGAGGACGGGATTCTGGGGCCAACGTCCTGACTTTC; cdr3_aa: CAWSRGRDSGANVLTF
v_call: TRBV7-3; j_call: TRBJ2-3; clone_size: few; cdr3_length: 16; d_call: TRBD2; cdr3_nt: TGTGCCAGCAGCCCAGGACTAGCGGGAGGGTTGGATACGCAGTATTTT; cdr3_aa: CASSPGLAGGLDTQYF
v_call: TRBV5-1; j_call: TRBJ2-1; clone_size: .; cdr3_length: 16; d_call: TRBD2; cdr3_nt: TGCGCCAGCAGCCCCTTGACTAGCGGGAGTGACAATGAGCAGTTCTTC; cdr3_aa: CASSPLTSGSDNEQFF
v_call: TRBV2; j_call: TRBJ2-7; clone_size: .; cdr3_length: 15; d_call: TRBD2; cdr3_nt: TGTGCCAGCAGGGACCTAGCGGGAATGACCTACGAGCAGTACTTC; cdr3_aa: CASRDLAGMTYEQYF
v_call: TRBV5-6; j_call: TRBJ2-3; clone_size: .; cdr3_length: 12; d_call: .; cdr3_nt: TGTGCCAGCAGCTTGCGTGCGGATACGCAGTATTTT; cdr3_aa: CASSLRADTQYF
v_call: TRBV7-2; j_call: TRBJ2-7; clone_size: .; cdr3_length: 14; d_call: TRBD2; cdr3_nt: TGTGCCAGCAGCTGGACTAGCGGGAGTTACGAGCAGTACTTC; cdr3_aa: CASSWTSGSYEQYF
v_call: TRBV21-1; j_call: TRBJ2-1; clone_size: .; cdr3_length: 11; d_call: .; cdr3_nt: TGTGCCAGCTCAAGGGGCGACGCGGAGTTCTTC; cdr3_aa: CASSRGDAEFF
v_call: TRBV7-9; j_call: TRBJ2-7; clone_size: once; cdr3_length: 14; d_call: TRBD1; cdr3_nt: TGTGCCAGCAGCGTCGACAGGGGGCAGAGGGAGCAGTACTTC; cdr3_aa: CASSVDRGQREQYF
v_call: TRBV28; j_call: TRBJ1-1; clone_size: .; cdr3_length: 13; d_call: .; cdr3_nt: TGTGCCAGCAGTTTAAGAGGATACACTGAAGCTTTCTTT; cdr3_aa: CASSLRGYTEAFF
v_call: TRBV7-9; j_call: TRBJ1-6; clone_size: .; cdr3_length: 16; d_call: TRBD1; cdr3_nt: TGTGCCAGCAGCGATACCCGGACAGGTGAAGGATCACCCCTCCACTTT; cdr3_aa: CASSDTRTGEGSPLHF
v_call: TRBV5-1; j_call: TRBJ2-2; clone_size: .; cdr3_length: 15; d_call: TRBD1; cdr3_nt: TGCGCCAGCAAGACAGGGGCCCTGAACACCGGGGAGCTGTTTTTT; cdr3_aa: CASKTGALNTGELFF
v_call: TRBV5-1; j_call: TRBJ2-7; clone_size: few; cdr3_length: 13; d_call: .; cdr3_nt: TGCGCCAGTGCCGAGTTCTCCACCTACGAGCAGTACTTC; cdr3_aa: CASAEFSTYEQYF
v_call: TRBV19; j_call: TRBJ2-2; clone_size: .; cdr3_length: 14; d_call: .; cdr3_nt: TGTGCCAGTAATCACAGGAAGAACACCGGGGAGCTGTTTTTT; cdr3_aa: CASNHRKNTGELFF
v_call: TRBV27; j_call: TRBJ1-4; clone_size: .; cdr3_length: 11; d_call: .; cdr3_nt: TGTGCCAGCAGCCCCGGCGGAAAACTGTTTTTT; cdr3_aa: CASSPGGKLFF
v_call: TRBV9; j_call: TRBJ2-3; clone_size: .; cdr3_length: 16; d_call: TRBD2; cdr3_nt: TGTGCCAGCAGCGTAGGGGGTAGCGGGACCCCCGATACGCAGTATTTT; cdr3_aa: CASSVGGSGTPDTQYF
v_call: TRBV7-7; j_call: TRBJ2-7; clone_size: .; cdr3_length: 14; d_call: .; cdr3_nt: TGTGCTAGCAGCTTGAGCGAGGGAGCCTACGAGCAGTACTTC; cdr3_aa: CASSLSEGAYEQYF
v_call: TRBV4-2; j_call: TRBJ2-7; clone_size: once; cdr3_length: 14; d_call: TRBD2; cdr3_nt: TGTGCCAGCAGCCAAGAACGGGGAGGGTACGAGCAGTACTTC; cdr3_aa: CASSQERGGYEQYF
v_call: TRBV4-1; j_call: TRBJ2-3; clone_size: .; cdr3_length: 14; d_call: .; cdr3_nt: TGCGCCAGCAGCCAAGATCAGGTAGCAGATACGCAGTATTTT; cdr3_aa: CASSQDQVADTQYF
v_call: TRBV28; j_call: TRBJ1-5; clone_size: .; cdr3_length: 14; d_call: TRBD1; cdr3_nt: TGTGCCAGCAGTCTCGAGGGGGCCGGTCAGCCCCAGCATTTT; cdr3_aa: CASSLEGAGQPQHF
v_call: TRBV5-4; j_call: TRBJ2-1; clone_size: .; cdr3_length: 12; d_call: .; cdr3_nt: TGTGCCAGCAGCGGTGACAGTTCCGAGCAGTTCTTC; cdr3_aa: CASSGDSSEQFF
v_call: TRBV5-4; j_call: TRBJ2-1; clone_size: .; cdr3_length: 15; d_call: TRBD2; cdr3_nt: TGTGCCAGCAGCTTGGATAGCGGGAGGTTTAATGAGCAGTTCTTC; cdr3_aa: CASSLDSGRFNEQFF
v_call: TRBV6-5; j_call: TRBJ2-5; clone_size: .; cdr3_length: 15; d_call: .; cdr3_nt: TGTGCCAGCACCTCCTTAGGGGGTGGGAGTGAGACCCAGTACTTC; cdr3_aa: CASTSLGGGSETQYF
v_call: TRBV30; j_call: TRBJ2-7; clone_size: .; cdr3_length: 11; d_call: .; cdr3_nt: TGTGCCTGGGGTGAGGGGTACGAGCAGTACTTC; cdr3_aa: CAWGEGYEQYF
v_call: TRBV5-1; j_call: TRBJ1-1; clone_size: .; cdr3_length: 15; d_call: TRBD1; cdr3_nt: TGCGCCAGCAGGAGTTCGGGACAGGGTAGCACTGAAGCTTTCTTT; cdr3_aa: CASRSSGQGSTEAFF
v_call: TRBV2; j_call: TRBJ2-7; clone_size: .; cdr3_length: 17; d_call: TRBD2; cdr3_nt: TGTGCCAGCAGTAGGGTCCAGGGACTAGCGGGAGGTAGCGAGCAGTACTTC; cdr3_aa: CASSRVQGLAGGSEQYF
v_call: TRBV6-6; j_call: TRBJ2-7; clone_size: .; cdr3_length: 14; d_call: TRBD2; cdr3_nt: TGTGCCAGCAGTTTTACTAGCGGGGTTTACGAGCAGTACTTC; cdr3_aa: CASSFTSGVYEQYF
v_call: TRBV29-1; j_call: TRBJ2-2; clone_size: .; cdr3_length: 16; d_call: .; cdr3_nt: TGCAGCGTTGCGAGCACTAGCTCTAGCGACACCGGGGAGCTGTTTTTT; cdr3_aa: CSVASTSSSDTGELFF
v_call: TRBV18; j_call: TRBJ2-7; clone_size: .; cdr3_length: 14; d_call: TRBD2; cdr3_nt: TGTGCCAGCTCACCACCTAGCGGGCCCTACGAGCAGTACTTC; cdr3_aa: CASSPPSGPYEQYF
v_call: TRBV7-9; j_call: TRBJ2-3; clone_size: .; cdr3_length: 15; d_call: .; cdr3_nt: TGTGCCAGCAGCTTAGCGCGGGGCTACACAGATACGCAGTATTTT; cdr3_aa: CASSLARGYTDTQYF
v_call: TRBV28; j_call: TRBJ2-7; clone_size: .; cdr3_length: 16; d_call: .; cdr3_nt: TGTGCCAGCAGTTTTGGCCGTCGGGGAGCGGTTATCGAGCAGTACTTC; cdr3_aa: CASSFGRRGAVIEQYF
v_call: TRBV7-9; j_call: TRBJ2-3; clone_size: once; cdr3_length: 17; d_call: .; cdr3_nt: TGTGCCAGCAGCTTAGAAGTAAGGCTAGCAAGCACAGATACGCAGTATTTT; cdr3_aa: CASSLEVRLASTDTQYF
v_call: TRBV5-1; j_call: TRBJ2-3; clone_size: few; cdr3_length: 15; d_call: .; cdr3_nt: TGCGCCAGCAGCTCTGCTACAGCACCCACAGATACGCAGTATTTT; cdr3_aa: CASSSATAPTDTQYF
v_call: TRBV14; j_call: TRBJ2-1; clone_size: .; cdr3_length: 19; d_call: TRBD2; cdr3_nt: TGTGCCAGCAGCCAAGATCCCGGGACTAGCGGGAGGGCAAGAAATGAGCAGTTCTTC; cdr3_aa: CASSQDPGTSGRARNEQFF
v_call: TRBV29-1; j_call: TRBJ1-1; clone_size: .; cdr3_length: 12; d_call: .; cdr3_nt: TGCAGCGTTGACCCGGGCGGGGTTGAAGCTTTCTTT; cdr3_aa: CSVDPGGVEAFF
v_call: TRBV2; j_call: TRBJ2-1; clone_size: .; cdr3_length: 14; d_call: TRBD2; cdr3_nt: TGTGCCAGCAGTGATAGAGCGGGGGACAATGAGCAGTTCTTC; cdr3_aa: CASSDRAGDNEQFF
v_call: TRBV19; j_call: TRBJ2-7; clone_size: .; cdr3_length: 14; d_call: TRBD1; cdr3_nt: TGTGCCAGTCGGCGACAGGGGGCTTCCTACGAGCAGTACTTC; cdr3_aa: CASRRQGASYEQYF
v_call: TRBV28; j_call: TRBJ1-2; clone_size: .; cdr3_length: 15; d_call: .; cdr3_nt: TGTGCCGCAGGGCCGTGGGGGGAGGTGGGCTATGGCTACACCTTC; cdr3_aa: CAAGPWGEVGYGYTF
v_call: TRBV5-1; j_call: TRBJ1-2; clone_size: .; cdr3_length: 16; d_call: .; cdr3_nt: TGCGCCAGCAGCTCCCACCAGGGACCGGGGAGGAGTGGCTACACCTTC; cdr3_aa: CASSSHQGPGRSGYTF
v_call: TRBV6-5; j_call: TRBJ2-1; clone_size: .; cdr3_length: 15; d_call: .; cdr3_nt: TGTGCCAGCAGCAAACTGACGACTCTTTACAATGAGCAGTTCTTC; cdr3_aa: CASSKLTTLYNEQFF
v_call: TRBV10-3; j_call: TRBJ2-5; clone_size: few; cdr3_length: 14; d_call: TRBD2; cdr3_nt: TGTGCCATCGGTGGGTCTAGCGGGAAGGAGACCCAGTACTTC; cdr3_aa: CAIGGSSGKETQYF
v_call: TRBV2; j_call: TRBJ2-7; clone_size: .; cdr3_length: 16; d_call: TRBD1; cdr3_nt: TGTGCCAGCAGTTTTTTACTCGACAGGGACTCCTACGAGCAGTACTTC; cdr3_aa: CASSFLLDRDSYEQYF
v_call: TRBV2; j_call: TRBJ2-1; clone_size: .; cdr3_length: 16; d_call: TRBD2; cdr3_nt: TGTGCCAGCAGCCCGAAACTAGCGGGAGGGCCGGATGAGCAGTTCTTC; cdr3_aa: CASSPKLAGGPDEQFF
v_call: TRBV6-5; j_call: TRBJ2-5; clone_size: .; cdr3_length: 15; d_call: .; cdr3_nt: TGTGCCAGCAGTTCCGACTGGGGGCGACGAGAGACCCAGTACTTC; cdr3_aa: CASSSDWGRRETQYF
v_call: TRBV11-2; j_call: TRBJ1-3; clone_size: .; cdr3_length: 14; d_call: TRBD1; cdr3_nt: TGTGCCAGCAGCCCAGAACAGGGGGGAAACACCATATATTTT; cdr3_aa: CASSPEQGGNTIYF
v_call: TRBV10-3; j_call: TRBJ1-1; clone_size: .; cdr3_length: 15; d_call: .; cdr3_nt: TGTGCCATCGGTCGTACGGGGGGGAAGGACACTGAAGCTTTCTTT; cdr3_aa: CAIGRTGGKDTEAFF